This T cell receptor (beta chain) originates from a study of T cell changes during pregnancy in multiple sclerosis. The junction had 4 bases not matched to a gene; V was cut back by 8 bases and J by 2 bases. The CDR3 is 14 residues long. CDR1 is SGHTA, CDR2 FQGTGA, per germline. Profiling relied on immunoSEQ multiplex PCR, and the TCRdb table lists in-frame clones only, not all of them. Here the sample spans about 57,000 clones, around 94% being singletons. The chain employs TRBV7-3 and TRBJ2-7; TRBD2 matches at 12 bases. This TCR was recovered from a female donor with multiple sclerosis, enrolled in a pregnancy study. Source: CD4+ T cells from peripheral blood mononuclear cells, taken before pregnancy. The CDR3 here is CASPGLAGTYEQYF. The CDR3 coding sequence is TGTGCCAGCCCCGGACTAGCGGGAACCTACGAGCAGTACTTC. The whole variable domain, filled in from reference TRBV7-3 and TRBJ2-7, reads GAGVSQTPSNKVTEKGKYVELRCDPISGHTALYWYRQSLGQGPEFLIYFQGTGAADDSGLPNDRFFAVRPEGSVSTLKIQRTERGDSAVYLCASPGLAGTYEQYFGPGTRLTVT.